The subject of this entry is one TCR beta chain. This CDR3 comprises 15 residues. The germline gives CDR1 SGHRS, CDR2 YFSETQ. Trimming cost V 5 bases and J 6 bases; bases outside gene matches: 8. TCRdb itself ran the 5' RACE reads through MiXCR, one entry per CDR3 protein. The data show roughly 15,000 distinct CDR3 sequences, approximately 20% seen once. The time point is: blood at routine non-recurrence follow-up after resection. Unsorted tumor, nontumor lung tissue or cryopreserved PBMC supplied the whole RNA. This specimen comes from a study of spatial heterogeneity in lung cancer. This clonotype was obtained from a male donor with early-stage non-small cell lung cancer. This rearrangement joins TRBV5-1 to TRBJ2-5; 12 bases line up with TRBD1. The sequencing here drew on PBMCs, taken at follow-up. The CDR3 region is CASRTGTGGVKTQYF. CDR3 in DNA: TGCGCCAGCAGAACCGGGACAGGGGGCGTCAAGACCCAGTACTTC.